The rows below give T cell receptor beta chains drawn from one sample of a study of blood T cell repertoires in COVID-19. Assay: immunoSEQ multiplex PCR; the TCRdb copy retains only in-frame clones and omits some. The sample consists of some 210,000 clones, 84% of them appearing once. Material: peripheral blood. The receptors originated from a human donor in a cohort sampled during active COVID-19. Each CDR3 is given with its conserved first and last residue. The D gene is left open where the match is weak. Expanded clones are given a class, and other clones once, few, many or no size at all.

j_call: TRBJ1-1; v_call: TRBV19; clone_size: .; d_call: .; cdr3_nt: TGTGCCAGTACCCTGTGGGAGGACACTGAAGCTTTCTTT; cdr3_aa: CASTLWEDTEAFF
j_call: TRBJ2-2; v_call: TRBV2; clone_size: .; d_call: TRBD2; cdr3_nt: TGTGCCAGCTATCCGACCGGGAGGTTATCCGGGGAGCTGTTTTTT; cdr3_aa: CASYPTGRLSGELFF
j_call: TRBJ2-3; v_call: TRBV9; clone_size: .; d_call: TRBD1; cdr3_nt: TGTGCCAGCAGCACAGGGGCGGCAGGCCGCACAGATACGCAGTATTTT; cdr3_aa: CASSTGAAGRTDTQYF
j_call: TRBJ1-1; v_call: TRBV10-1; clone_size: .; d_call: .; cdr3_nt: TGCGCCACCCTCCCAGTAGCTTTCTTT; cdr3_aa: CATLPVAFF
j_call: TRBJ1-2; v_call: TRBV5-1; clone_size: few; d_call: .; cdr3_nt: TGCGCCAGCAGGGGGCAGGGCCCTGGCTACACCTTC; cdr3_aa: CASRGQGPGYTF
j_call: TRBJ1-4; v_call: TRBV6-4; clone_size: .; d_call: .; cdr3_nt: TGTGCCAGCTCATCAGGTGATGGTGAAAAACTGTTTTTT; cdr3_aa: CASSSGDGEKLFF
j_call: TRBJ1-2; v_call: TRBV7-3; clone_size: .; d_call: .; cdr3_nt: TGTGCCAGCAGCTTCGGACAAAACTATGGCTACACCTTC; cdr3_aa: CASSFGQNYGYTF
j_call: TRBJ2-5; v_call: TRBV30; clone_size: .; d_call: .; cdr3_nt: TGTGCCTGGAGTGTTCAGGGACAAGAGACCCAGTACTTC; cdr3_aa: CAWSVQGQETQYF
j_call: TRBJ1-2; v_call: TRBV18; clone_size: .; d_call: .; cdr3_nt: TGCGCCAGCTCGCCCCCCAGGGTTGGCTATGGCTACACCTTC; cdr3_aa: CASSPPRVGYGYTF
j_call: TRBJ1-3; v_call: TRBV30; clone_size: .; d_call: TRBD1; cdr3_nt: TGTGCCTGGAAGGACAGGGGTGGAAACACCATATATTTT; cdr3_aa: CAWKDRGGNTIYF
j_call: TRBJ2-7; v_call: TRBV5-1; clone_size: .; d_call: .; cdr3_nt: TGCGCCAGCAGCTTGCCCGAGACAGTTTACGAGCAGTACTTC; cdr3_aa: CASSLPETVYEQYF
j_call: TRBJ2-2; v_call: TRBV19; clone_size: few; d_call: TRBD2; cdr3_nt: TGTGCCAGCCGGGGACGGACCCGTACTAGCGGGATTGCCGGGGAGCTGTTTTTT; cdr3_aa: CASRGRTRTSGIAGELFF
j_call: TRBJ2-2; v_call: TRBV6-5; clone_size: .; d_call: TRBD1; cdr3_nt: TGTGCCAGCAGCGTGGGACAGTCCACCGGGGAGCTGTTTTTT; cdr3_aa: CASSVGQSTGELFF
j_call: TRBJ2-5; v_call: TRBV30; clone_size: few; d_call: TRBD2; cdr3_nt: TGTGCCTGGAGCGGGGGGTTTACGATTGCGGAGACCCAGTACTTC; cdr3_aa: CAWSGGFTIAETQYF
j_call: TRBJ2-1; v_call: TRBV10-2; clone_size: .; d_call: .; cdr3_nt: TGCGCCAGCAGACAGAACAATGAGCAGTTCTTC; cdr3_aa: CASRQNNEQFF
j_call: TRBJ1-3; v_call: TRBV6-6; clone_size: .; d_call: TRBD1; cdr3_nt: TGTGCCAGCAGACTGACAGGGACTGGAAACACCATATATTTT; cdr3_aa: CASRLTGTGNTIYF
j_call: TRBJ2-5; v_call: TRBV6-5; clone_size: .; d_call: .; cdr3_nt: TGTGCCAGCAGACTCCGTGTTTTGGAGACCCAGTACTTC; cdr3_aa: CASRLRVLETQYF
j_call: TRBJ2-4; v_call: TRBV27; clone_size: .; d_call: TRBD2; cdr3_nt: TGTGCCAGCCGGCCGGGACTAGCGGGACTAAAAGCCAAAAACATTCAGTACTTC; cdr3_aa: CASRPGLAGLKAKNIQYF
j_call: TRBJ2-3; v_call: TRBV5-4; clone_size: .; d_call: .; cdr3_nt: TGTGCCAGCAGCTTGAGACTTTCGGGCACAGATACGCAGTATTTT; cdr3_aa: CASSLRLSGTDTQYF
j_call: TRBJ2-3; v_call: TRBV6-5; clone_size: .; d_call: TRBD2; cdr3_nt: TGTGCCAGCAGAGGGGCGGGAGGGTCAGATACGCAGTATTTT; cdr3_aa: CASRGAGGSDTQYF
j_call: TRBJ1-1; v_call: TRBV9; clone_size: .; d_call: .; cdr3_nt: TGTGCCAGCAGCCCCCATCTATCAATTGAAGCTTTCTTT; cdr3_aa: CASSPHLSIEAFF
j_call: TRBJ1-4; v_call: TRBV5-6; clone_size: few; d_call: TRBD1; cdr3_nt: TGTGCCAGCAGGTCACAGGGGGGGTCGGGAGAAAATGAAAAACTGTTTTTT; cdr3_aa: CASRSQGGSGENEKLFF
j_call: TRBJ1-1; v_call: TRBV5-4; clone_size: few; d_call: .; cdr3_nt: TGTGCCAGCAGCTTCGGGGGGGTGAACACTGAAGCTTTCTTT; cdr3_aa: CASSFGGVNTEAFF
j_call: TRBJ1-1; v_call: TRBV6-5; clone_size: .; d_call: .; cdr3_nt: TGTGCCACCTTAAATCTGAACACTGAAGCTTTCTTT; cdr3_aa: CATLNLNTEAFF
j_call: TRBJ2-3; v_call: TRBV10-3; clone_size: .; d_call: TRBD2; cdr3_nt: TGTGCCATCAGAGACGGCGGGAGGGCCGAGAAGACAGATACGCAGTATTTT; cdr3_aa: CAIRDGGRAEKTDTQYF
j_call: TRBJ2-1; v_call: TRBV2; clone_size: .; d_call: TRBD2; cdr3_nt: TGTGCCAGCAGGGAACCGGGACTAGCGGGAGGGGGCGAGCAGTTCTTC; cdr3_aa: CASREPGLAGGGEQFF
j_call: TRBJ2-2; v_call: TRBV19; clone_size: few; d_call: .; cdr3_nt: TGTGCCAGTGTCACGGGAGTCGGGGAGCTGTTTTTT; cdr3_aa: CASVTGVGELFF
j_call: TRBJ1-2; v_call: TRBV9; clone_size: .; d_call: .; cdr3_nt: TGTGCCAGCAGCGTTGGGCAGAACTATGGCTACACCTTC; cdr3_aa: CASSVGQNYGYTF
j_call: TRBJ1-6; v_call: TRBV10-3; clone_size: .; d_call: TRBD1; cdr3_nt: TGTGCCATCAGAGACAGGGGGGACTCCTATAATTCACCCCTCCACTTT; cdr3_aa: CAIRDRGDSYNSPLHF
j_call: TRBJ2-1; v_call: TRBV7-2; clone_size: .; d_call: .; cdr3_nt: TGTGCCAGCAGCTTAATCAGTTTTGAGCAGTTCTTC; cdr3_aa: CASSLISFEQFF
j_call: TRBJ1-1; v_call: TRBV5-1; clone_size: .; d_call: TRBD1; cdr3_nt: TGCGCCAGCAGCAATTATCCAGGGACAGCGAACACTGAAGCTTTCTTT; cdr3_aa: CASSNYPGTANTEAFF
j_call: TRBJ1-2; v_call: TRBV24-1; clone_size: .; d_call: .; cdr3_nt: TGTGCCACCAGTGATTCTTACCAGGGATATGGTGGCTACACCTTC; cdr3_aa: CATSDSYQGYGGYTF
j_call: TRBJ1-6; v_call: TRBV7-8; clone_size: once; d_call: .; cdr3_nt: TGTGCCAGCCAGTCGGCGGTCGTGTATCCCCTCCACTTT; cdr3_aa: CASQSAVVYPLHF
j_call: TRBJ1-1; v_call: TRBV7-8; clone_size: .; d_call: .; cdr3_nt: TGTGCCAGCAGCTTAGGGGCGGGGGCGGTCACTGAAGCTTTCTTT; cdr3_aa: CASSLGAGAVTEAFF
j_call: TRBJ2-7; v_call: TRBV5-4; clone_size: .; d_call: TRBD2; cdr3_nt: TGTGCCAGCAGCTTGGCGGGAGGGTACCACGAGCAGTACTTC; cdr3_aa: CASSLAGGYHEQYF
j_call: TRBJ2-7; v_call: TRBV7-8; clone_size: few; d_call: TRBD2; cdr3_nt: TGTGCCAGCAGCTTAACCTTGGGGTCTAGCGGTCACGAGCAGTACTTC; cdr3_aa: CASSLTLGSSGHEQYF
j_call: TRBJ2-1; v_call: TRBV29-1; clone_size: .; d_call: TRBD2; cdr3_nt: TGCAGCGTTGCGTGGACTAGTCATTCTGAGCAGTTCTTC; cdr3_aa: CSVAWTSHSEQFF
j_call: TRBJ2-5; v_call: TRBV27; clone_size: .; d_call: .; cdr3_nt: TGTGCCAGCAGTTTGTTACCTAGCCAAGAGACCCAGTACTTC; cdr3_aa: CASSLLPSQETQYF
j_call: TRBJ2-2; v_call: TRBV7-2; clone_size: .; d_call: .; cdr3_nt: TGTGCCAGCAGCTTAGATCCCCGCGGCACCGGGGAGCTGTTTTTT; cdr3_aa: CASSLDPRGTGELFF
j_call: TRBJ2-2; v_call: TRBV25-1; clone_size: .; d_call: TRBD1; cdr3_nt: TGTGCCAGCAGTGGGAGGACCGGGACAGGGTCAACCGGGGAGCTGTTTTTT; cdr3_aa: CASSGRTGTGSTGELFF
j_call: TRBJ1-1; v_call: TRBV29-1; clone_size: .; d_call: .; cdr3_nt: TGCAGCGTTGAATCGTCAGTAGGGTTGGGACAAAAAGCCGAAGCTTTCTTT; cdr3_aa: CSVESSVGLGQKAEAFF
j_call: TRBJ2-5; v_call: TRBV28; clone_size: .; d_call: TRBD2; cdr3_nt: TGTGCCAGCAGTCCGAGGGGGGCTAGCGGGAGGTTCCAAGAGACCCAGTACTTC; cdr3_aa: CASSPRGASGRFQETQYF
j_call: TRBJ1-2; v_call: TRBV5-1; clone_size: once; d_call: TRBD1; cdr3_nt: TGCGCCAGCAGCTTGCGAACGGGACAGGGTTTATATGGCTACACCTTC; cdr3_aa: CASSLRTGQGLYGYTF
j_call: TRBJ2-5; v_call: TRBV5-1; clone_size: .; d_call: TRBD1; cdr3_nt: TGCGCCAGCAGCTTGGGGCAGGGGGCTGGAGAGACCCAGTACTTC; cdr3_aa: CASSLGQGAGETQYF
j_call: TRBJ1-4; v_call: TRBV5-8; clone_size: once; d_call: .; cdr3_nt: TGTGCCAGCAGCTTGCGCCAGTTGGCTAATGAAAAACTGTTTTTT; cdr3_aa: CASSLRQLANEKLFF
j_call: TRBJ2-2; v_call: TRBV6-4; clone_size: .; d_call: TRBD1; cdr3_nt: TGTGCCAGCAGCGGACAGGGGCGGGAGCTGTTTTTT; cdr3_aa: CASSGQGRELFF
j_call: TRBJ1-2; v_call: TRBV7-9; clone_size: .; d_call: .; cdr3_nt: TGTGCCAGCAGCTTAGAACAGGGCTTTGGCTACACCTTC; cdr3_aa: CASSLEQGFGYTF
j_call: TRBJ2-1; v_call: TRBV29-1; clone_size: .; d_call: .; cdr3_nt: TGCAGCGTTGAAGATTTACTAGCTGTAAATGAGCAGTTCTTC; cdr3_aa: CSVEDLLAVNEQFF
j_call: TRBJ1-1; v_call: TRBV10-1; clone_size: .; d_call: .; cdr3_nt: TGCGCCAGCAGATACACAGGCTTCTTT; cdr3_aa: CASRYTGFF
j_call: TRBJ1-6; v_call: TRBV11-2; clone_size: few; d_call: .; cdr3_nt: TGTGCCTCCGGCCTCGGCGGGGATTCACCCCTCCACTTT; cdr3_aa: CASGLGGDSPLHF
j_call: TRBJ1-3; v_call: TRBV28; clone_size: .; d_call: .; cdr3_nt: TGTGCCAGCAGCCCGAGGCGGCGGTCGGACACCATATATTTT; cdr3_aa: CASSPRRRSDTIYF
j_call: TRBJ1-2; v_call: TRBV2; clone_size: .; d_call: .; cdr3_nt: TGTGCCAGCAGGGTGGCGGTCTTCTATGGCTACACCTTC; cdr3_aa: CASRVAVFYGYTF
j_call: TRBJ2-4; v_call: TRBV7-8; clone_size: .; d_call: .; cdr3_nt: TGTGCCAGCAGCTGGCGGGACAGAACAAACATTCAGTACTTC; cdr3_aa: CASSWRDRTNIQYF